Below are 7 T cell receptor beta chains sequenced from a single sample in a study of cytomegalovirus exposure and HLA in healthy donors. The primer mix had 60 Vbeta and 13 Jbeta primers. Method: immunoSEQ multiplex PCR; TCRdb's copy keeps in-frame clones and lacks some. The repertoire holds 150,000 to 200,000 clones, with 60% to 85% as singletons. Sample: PBMCs. These TCRs come from a male donor in good health and CMV-seropositive.

The genes are TRBV30 and TRBJ1-1; perhaps TRBD1 as D (5 bases). V shed 6 bases and J shed 7 bases, with 24 bases lying between them. Germline assignment: CDR1 GTSNPN and CDR2 SVGIG (reference sequence). The length of the CDR3 is 15 residues. The CDR3 region has the DNA TGTGCCTGCCGCCCCCTCGGGTCAGCCCAGGGTGAAGCTTTCTTT. This sequence encodes CACRPLGSAQGEAFF.

A single count supports this clone. The chain combines TRBV6-1 with TRBJ1-3; D might be TRBD1 (6 bases). In germline, CDR1 is MNHNS, CDR2 SASEGT. Trimming stripped 8 bases from V and 4 bases from J, with 12 bases between. The CDR3 is made up of 13 amino acids. CDR3 amino acids: CASVDGQGNTIYF. CDR3 coding DNA: TGTGCCAGCGTGGACGGACAGGGAAACACCATATATTTT.

The chain links TRBV5-5 to TRBJ1-2; the D gene is possibly TRBD1 (5 bases). V lost 0 bases to trimming and J lost 2 bases, with 11 bases between them. Germline-derived CDR1 and CDR2 are SGHKS and YYEKEE (reference sequence). The CDR3 contains 15 residues. This CDR3 is CASSLVQGPNYGYTF. Written as DNA, the CDR3 is TGTGCCAGCAGCTTGGTCCAGGGCCCGAACTATGGCTACACCTTC. The entire variable domain, with the rest obtained from reference TRBV5-5 and TRBJ1-2, is as follows: DAGVTQSPTHLIKTRGQQVTLRCSPISGHKSVSWYQQVLGQGPQFIFQYYEKEERGRGNFPDRFSARQFPNYSSELNVNALLLGDSALYLCASSLVQGPNYGYTFGSGTRLTVV.

The V gene is TRBV18, the J gene TRBJ2-7; possibly TRBD1 for D (6 bases). Deletions cut 3 bases from V and 5 bases from J, with 17 bases between. Looked up from germline, CDR1 is KGHSH and CDR2 is LQKENI. The CDR3 has 15 residues. The CDR3 here is CASSPSGVLLDEQYF. CDR3 sequence (DNA): TGTGCCAGCTCACCCTCAGGGGTTTTGCTCGACGAGCAGTACTTC. Complete variable domain (other parts from reference TRBV18 and TRBJ2-7): NAGVMQNPRHLVRRRGQEARLRCSPMKGHSHVYWYRQLPEEGLKFMVYLQKENIIDESGMPKERFSAEFPKEGPSILRIQQVVRGDSAAYFCASSPSGVLLDEQYFGPGTRLTVT.

There are a few counts of this clone. The rearrangement joins TRBV7-6 to TRBJ2-6; 8 positions agree with TRBD1. The length of the CDR3 is 22 residues. With V trimmed by 5 bases and J by 0 bases, 21 bases remained unmatched. Germline loops: CDR1 SGHVS, CDR2 FNYEAQ. This CDR3 reads CASSLSAVIRDRTHSGANVLTF. CDR3 DNA sequence: TGTGCCAGCAGCCTTTCAGCGGTGATCCGGGACAGGACCCACTCTGGGGCCAACGTCCTGACTTTC.

The sample holds a few counts of this clone. The chain couples TRBV6-6 to TRBJ1-2, with D unresolved. The CDR3 has 11 amino acids. From germline, CDR1 is MNHNY and CDR2 SVGAGI (reference sequence). Trimming pared 6 bases from V and 5 bases from J, leaving 7 bases between. The CDR3 here is CASRESYGYTF. The DNA for the CDR3 is TGTGCCAGCAGGGAGTCTTATGGCTACACCTTC.

This chain links TRBV4-1 with TRBJ1-1; perhaps TRBD1 as D (6 bases). The V and J ends lost 0 bases and 3 bases respectively, with 14 bases between them. The CDR3 sequence is 16 residues long. From germline, CDR1 is MGHRA and CDR2 YSYEKL. The CDR3 sequence is CASSQERGGLDTEAFF. As DNA, the CDR3 is TGCGCCAGCAGCCAAGAGAGGGGGGGACTGGACACTGAAGCTTTCTTT.